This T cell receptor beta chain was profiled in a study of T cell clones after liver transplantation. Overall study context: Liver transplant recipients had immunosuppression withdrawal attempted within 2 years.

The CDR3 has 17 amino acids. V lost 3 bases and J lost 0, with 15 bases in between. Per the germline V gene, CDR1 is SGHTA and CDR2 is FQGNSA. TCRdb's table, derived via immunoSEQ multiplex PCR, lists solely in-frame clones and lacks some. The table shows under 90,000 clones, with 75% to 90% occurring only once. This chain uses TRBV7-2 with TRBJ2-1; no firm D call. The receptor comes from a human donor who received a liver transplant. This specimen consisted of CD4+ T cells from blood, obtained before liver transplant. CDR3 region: CASSFDSLTVSYNEQFF. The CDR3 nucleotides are TGTGCCAGCAGCTTCGATTCCTTGACTGTCTCCTACAATGAGCAGTTCTTC.